The source of this T cell receptor beta chain is a study of cytomegalovirus exposure and HLA in healthy donors (dated by TCRdb to 2017 to 2019). Some background on the complete study: According to an earlier analysis of a few hundred of the donors, about 180 million T cells yielded roughly 110 million unique TCR beta sequences and approximately 300 Gb of sequence data. An early release that covered roughly 600 HLA-typed donors contained approximately 300 gigabases of sequencing data and 80 million or so unique TCR sequences. The genetic ancestry cluster associated with self-reported Caucasian donors included roughly 84% of the roughly 360 genotyped donors. The study was designed to test whether signatures of past pathogen exposure could be identified by cataloging public T cell receptors. The study used immunosequencing to profile the T cell repertoires of 600 to 850 subjects and linked those repertoires to cytomegalovirus serostatus. A separate validation cohort of 100 to 150 different subjects was used in addition to the roughly 670-subject first cohort. To predict cytomegalovirus infection status, the study combined high-throughput TCR immunosequencing, statistical association of individual TCRs with disease status, and machine learning. A later analysis re-analyzed previously published TCR beta repertoires from 666 donors and added high-resolution HLA genotyping to study TCR occurrence patterns. Rather than using new phenotypic data, the later analysis identified candidate immune exposures from TCR beta sequences and from how often those sequences occurred across donors. To decide whether each TCR beta V gene segment behaved as functional or pseudogenic, an earlier analysis of nearly 600 of the donors relied on high-throughput TCR beta sequencing. Alongside the repertoire data, information on donor age, sex, ethnicity and CMV serostatus was compiled. A later genetic analysis took genome-wide SNP genotypes for about 55% of the 666 donors and used that subset as a discovery cohort. All discovery cohort repertoires had been generated using a single sequencing platform. Both class I and class II loci were covered by HLA typing, at four-digit resolution. The number of typed donors differed by locus: roughly 629-640 for A, B, C, DRB1 and DQB1; 522 for DQA1; around 580 for DPA1; and roughly 470 for DPB1. Several DR-DQ haplotypes were handled as single units for association and clustering, since linkage in the cohort was strong. Across approximately 400 genotyped donors of the cohort, an average of approximately 240,000 unique TCR beta nucleotide sequences per donor were sequenced, and roughly 20% of those sequences were non-productive.

The library was prepared using the immunoSEQ multiplex PCR assay. A mixture of 60 forward primers for TCR Vbeta segments and 13 reverse primers for TCR Jbeta segments was used in the multiplex PCR. Amplification of the CDR3 region of rearranged TCR beta genes was performed with a multiplex PCR assay on genomic DNA. The amplified TCR beta libraries were sequenced on the Illumina HiSeq System as 87-base-pair reads. The published analysis was carried out like this. A later analysis tallied tens of millions of unique TCR beta chains across the approximately 670 repertoires, and about 10 million of those chains were shared by two or more donors. Raw reads were error-corrected and collapsed into unique sequences with a nearest-neighbor algorithm that merged closely related sequences to remove PCR and sequencing errors. To assign V, D and J gene segments, CDR3 sequences were aligned to IMGT reference sequences. For a sequence to be retained, at least a six-nucleotide match to both a V gene segment and a J gene segment was required. A rearrangement counted as productive if the CDR3 had no stop codons and remained in frame with V and J, and every other rearrangement counted as non-productive. Following IMGT convention, CDR3 was defined as the stretch from the second conserved V-encoded cysteine up to the conserved J-encoded phenylalanine. The earlier analysis of some 540 of the donors excluded any sequence lacking an unambiguous match to a single V gene segment. In an earlier analysis of some 590 of the donors, a V segment was called functional when productive rearrangements were above 56.7%, and segregating when the standard deviation between donors exceeded 5%. To diagnose cytomegalovirus status from the catalog of TCR beta chain sequences, a statistical classification framework was built. In a later analysis, TCR nucleotide sequences were compared against IMGT/GENE-DB human TR gene sequences so that V and J genes could be assigned. In a later analysis, CDR3 sequences and most-parsimonious VDJ recombination scenarios were assigned using the TCRdist pipeline. In a later analysis, each TCR beta chain was defined by its CDR3 amino acid sequence together with its V-gene family, and reads without a unique V-gene family were excluded. In a later analysis, 500 to 700 highly shared, low-generation-probability nucleotide sequences were removed to address suspected cross-contamination and a sequencing artifact. A later analysis calculated a clonal expansion index for each public chain from normalized within-repertoire ranks of inferred template counts. Generation probabilities in a later analysis came from a VDJ recombination model fitted to out-of-frame rearrangements, and those results were checked against IGoR. In a later analysis, TCR-TCR, TCR-HLA and TCR-CMV co-occurrence was scored with hypergeometric tests, and a repertoire-size bias correction was applied to TCR pairs. False discovery rates were estimated in a later analysis by permuting HLA or CMV assignments 20 times. In a later analysis, co-occurring TCRs were grouped using DBSCAN, with TCRdist sequence similarity added in when clustering inside HLA-allele-positive subsets. For co-occurrence clustering, repertoires with fewer than 30,000 or more than 120,000 public chains were excluded, along with four to six repertoires with anomalous nucleotide sharing. Held by TCRdb, this immuneACCESS table contains in-frame sequences only and omits some clones. Under half of the omission traces to an unresolved V gene where checked; the cause of the rest is unknown. V and J calls plus clone size are reproduced from that table; the DNA served to infer D and trimming. The sample table records about 85,000 clones; over 75% of these occur just once. The ten most abundant clones make up around 2% of the sample.

Paper-wide results and their limitations: Because counts were too low, more than 15 rarely observed V segments, including chromosome 9 orphons, were left out of the earlier analysis of a few hundred of the donors. The presence/absence analyses assumed that sequencing depth was roughly uniform across donors, and that assumption may not be true. V-gene and J-gene trimming of TCR beta chains was associated with a missense DCLRE1C variant in a later genetic analysis, and the association was replicated in an independent cohort. The study listed 150 to 200 TCR beta chains as associated with cytomegalovirus. A later analysis found that most CMV-associated TCR beta chains appeared HLA-restricted, with HLA associations seemingly driven largely by CMV exposure. A later analysis reported that several top co-occurrence clusters appeared linked to parvovirus B19, influenza, CMV and Epstein-Barr virus. In an earlier analysis of approximately 590 of the donors, most TCR beta V segments were observed in productive rearrangements about 87% or about 30% of the time, broadly matching IMGT annotations. The cohort was sequenced for TCR beta chains only, and without alpha or paired-chain data the features that could be detected were limited. A further reported finding was that TCR beta sequences accurately predicted the HLA-A and HLA-B alleles for most subjects in the first cohort. In a later analysis, HLA-associated TCR beta chains were found to be more clonally expanded and to have lower generation probabilities than equally common non-associated chains. According to a later analysis, TCR association rates differed among HLA loci, with DRB1 alleles showing the most associated TCRs and HLA-C alleles showing the fewest. In a later analysis, some 17,000 TCR beta sequences were associated with specific HLA alleles at a false discovery rate of 0.05. Three of the identified cytomegalovirus-associated TCR beta chains were confirmed in vitro to be specific for cytomegalovirus antigens. The authors suggested that the approach could potentially be extended to other disease states and immunological phenotypes. Compared with the roughly 700-donor mean, donors in an Asian-associated ancestry cluster had fewer N-insertions in productive TCRs, according to a later genetic analysis. Correlated functional status among segregating V segments might be attributable to linkage disequilibrium, but an unknown experimental factor could not be ruled out. A cluster of highly shared sequence variants was judged likely to represent a technical artifact of the sequencing pipeline. For the cohort, immune exposure information was limited to CMV serostatus. When HLA alleles, especially DR and DQ, strongly co-occurred, TCR associations were difficult to assign to individual alleles. Because HLA typing was unavailable for some donors at each locus, only the typed subset was used in association tests. Most TCR sequences were seen in very few donors, while some public TCRs were found in many individuals. In both the original and validation cohorts, the classifier was reported to diagnose cytomegalovirus status with high specificity and sensitivity.

A remark on this clone: Its antigen is currently not known. Per-base qualities were not stored, and no clone one base away is much larger.

The cohort comprised under 700 healthy bone marrow donors. All cohort members were sampled while nominally healthy, although unrecorded immune exposures were likely present. The donor tested CMV seronegative and was one of the 352 seronegative cohort members. Every donor gave a peripheral blood sample, and the peripheral blood mononuclear cells from that sample were used for TCR beta sequencing. Genomic DNA was extracted from the blood cell samples with the Qiagen DNeasy Blood Extraction Kit. The sample taken for sequencing was PBMCs. This clonotype was sampled from a boy aged 5-17 years in good health and CMV-seronegative.

DNA sequence: TGTGCCAGCAGCTTAGAGGGGGACAGAGGCTCACCCCTCCACTTT. Translated, it gives CASSLEGDRGSPLHF. Recombination joined TRBV7-6 with TRBJ1-6; TRBD1 fits 7 bases in the junction. CDR3 length: 15 amino acids, cysteine to phenylalanine. Only the CDR3 part of the read is kept: 45 bases, read in frame from the first base. CDR1 and CDR2 are read off the germline V gene as SGHVS and FNYEAQ. Relative to germline, V is missing 1 base and J is missing 10 bases, with 7 bases of the junction outside any gene match.